This T cell receptor beta chain was captured in a study of CD8 T cells in ankylosing spondylitis. Study outcomes and limitations: Reportedly, disease-linked clones are significantly enriched in ankylosing spondylitis patients' matched synovial fluid. Earlier reports found some motif variants in synovial fluid and blood in reactive arthritis.

TCRdb processed the 5' RACE reads anew with MiXCR; each CDR3 protein has one entry. The sample records 200,000 or so distinct CDR3 sequences, 10% to 15% being singletons. Ten or more counts support this clonotype. The antigen is unknown. The germline gives CDR1 MNHEY, CDR2 SVGAGI. With 4 bases clipped from V and 5 bases from J, the junction kept 8 bases outside the gene matches. The CDR3 is made up of 17 amino acids. This receptor was taken from a female donor with ankylosing spondylitis or in good health (not recorded which). Sequenced input: blood, either unsorted or a sorted T cell fraction (not recorded which). This chain connects TRBV6-5 to TRBJ2-2; 12 bases align to TRBD2. The CDR3 loop reads CASSFLAGGPKTGELFF. CDR3 bases: TGTGCCAGCAGTTTTCTAGCGGGAGGGCCTAAAACCGGGGAGCTGTTTTTT.